This entry lists 6 T cell receptor beta chains sequenced from one sample in a study of response to subunit inactivated influenza vaccine. In TCRdb, the RT-PCR reads were re-called with MiXCR into one record per CDR3 protein. Of some 800,000 distinct CDR3 sequences detected, less than 25% appear once; the ten largest clones hold approximately 10%. Specimen: PBMCs from blood, collected around 5 days after vaccination. The receptors originated from a man in his fifties who received an inactivated influenza vaccine.

The chain has TRBV10-3 and TRBJ2-1; 8 nucleotides agree with TRBD2. CDR3 length: 14 residues. V shed 4 bases and J 7 bases; nucleotides not matched to a gene: 6. CDR1 ENHRY and CDR2 SYGVKD come from the germline V gene. The CDR3 DNA is TGTGCCATCAGTGTCGGGGGGGCCTTAAATGAGCAGTTCTTC. Translated: CAISVGGALNEQFF.

This rearrangement joins TRBV7-2 to TRBJ1-1, with D possibly TRBD1 on 5 matching bases. Germline CDR1 is SGHTA and CDR2 is FQGNSA. The CDR3 consists of 14 residues. Between the trimmed V and J ends, which lost 5 bases and 4 bases, there was a span of 14 bases. CDR3 loop: CASSPGGFGTEAFF. The CDR3 nucleotides are TGTGCCAGCAGCCCCGGGGGGTTCGGCACTGAAGCTTTCTTT.

This clonotype was seen a handful of times. The chain links TRBV3-1 to TRBJ2-7; no firm D call. Germline values: CDR1 LGHDT, CDR2 YNNKEL (reference sequence). The CDR3 spans 14 residues. V lost 3 bases to trimming and J lost 2 bases, with 11 bases between them. Here the CDR3 reads CASSHRTRPYEQYF. The CDR3 DNA sequence: TGTGCCAGCAGCCATCGGACCCGCCCCTACGAGCAGTACTTC.

The chain recombines TRBV12-3 or TRBV12-4 with TRBJ1-1, with D unresolved. The V gene lost 4 bases and the J gene lost 6 bases, with 15 bases spanning the gap. This CDR3 comprises 14 residues. CDR3 loop: CASSSVLGGAEAFF. The DNA for the CDR3 is TGTGCCAGCAGTTCGGTTCTGGGTGGCGCTGAAGCTTTCTTT.

This clonotype was detected ten times or more. J is TRBJ1-6 and V is TRBV20-1; D unclear. CDR1 is DFQATT, CDR2 SNEGSKA, per germline (reference sequence). V gave up 7 bases and J gave up 0 bases, with 7 bases separating them. This CDR3 has 13 amino acids. This CDR3 reads CSVGNSYNSPLHF. In DNA form, the CDR3 reads TGCAGTGTGGGGAACTCCTATAATTCACCCCTCCACTTT.

The V call is TRBV7-2, the J call TRBJ2-5, with D perhaps assigned TRBD1 or TRBD2 (6 bases each). From germline, CDR1 is SGHTA and CDR2 FQGNSA. The CDR3 covers 15 residues. V lost 4 bases to trimming and J lost 5 bases, with 17 bases between them. Written as DNA, the CDR3 is TGTGCCAGCAGCTCACGAGAAGGGGGGTGGGAGACCCAGTACTTC. Protein: CASSSREGGWETQYF.